The rows below give T cell receptor beta chains drawn from one sample of a study of CD8 T cells in Susac syndrome. TCRdb re-analysed the immunoSEQ multiplex PCR reads in MiXCR, keeping a single row per CDR3 protein. The table records 150,000 or so distinct CDR3 sequences, around 94% of them present only once. The sample consisted of CD4+ T cells from PBMCs. The origin of the receptors is a human donor in good health. The CDR3 runs from the conserved cysteine through the conserved F or W. D genes are given only for firm matches. Not all rows give a size; the values are once, few, many and, for expanded clones, a class.

abundance,v_gene,j_gene,d_gene,CDR3nt,CDR3aa
.,TRBV12-3/TRBV12-4,TRBJ1-2,.,TGTGCCAGCAGTCCATGGGCCGGGCGAGGGAATGGCTACACCTTC,CASSPWAGRGNGYTF
.,TRBV29-1,TRBJ2-7,.,TGCAGCGTTGGGCCGGGACTCACCTACGAGCAGTACTTC,CSVGPGLTYEQYF
.,TRBV6-2/TRBV6-3,TRBJ1-1,.,TGTGCCACTCGGTGGGGCAGGCACAGTGAAGCTTTCTTT,CATRWGRHSEAFF
.,TRBV18,TRBJ1-1,.,TGTGCCAGCTCACCACCGTTGGTCAACACTGAAGCTTTCTTT,CASSPPLVNTEAFF
.,TRBV4-3,TRBJ1-5,.,TGCGCCAGCAGCCAAAGACGCTGGAGCAATCAGCCCCAGCATTTT,CASSQRRWSNQPQHF
.,TRBV27,TRBJ1-2,TRBD1,TGTGCCAGCAGTTTTCGACAGGGGACTGGCTACACCTTC,CASSFRQGTGYTF
once,TRBV4-2,TRBJ2-1,.,TGTGCCAGCAGCCAACCGAGGGGGCGGGGAAACAATGAGCAGTTCTTC,CASSQPRGRGNNEQFF
.,TRBV12-3/TRBV12-4,TRBJ2-7,TRBD1,TGTGCCAGCAGTCCCCGGGACAGGGAGATTGGCGAGCAGTACTTC,CASSPRDREIGEQYF
.,TRBV28,TRBJ1-2,.,TGTGCCGCCTGCGACATCACTAACTATGGCTACACCTTC,CAACDITNYGYTF
.,TRBV4-3,TRBJ2-1,.,TGCGCCAGCAGTCCCCTGGACTGGCAAATGGAGCAGTTCTTC,CASSPLDWQMEQFF
.,TRBV9,TRBJ1-5,.,TGTGCCAGCAGTCGACAGGATAGCAATCAGCCCCAGCATTTT,CASSRQDSNQPQHF
.,TRBV2,TRBJ2-1,.,TGTGCCAGCAGCCCCCAACTATATAATGAGCAGTTCTTC,CASSPQLYNEQFF
.,TRBV6-1,TRBJ2-7,TRBD2,TGTGCCAGCAGTCCAAGACTAGCGGGGGGCACCTACGAGCAGTACTTC,CASSPRLAGGTYEQYF
.,TRBV12-3/TRBV12-4,TRBJ1-5,.,TGTGCCAGCAGCACAACTTCAGGATCTTATAGCAATCAGCCCCAGCATTTT,CASSTTSGSYSNQPQHF
.,TRBV3-1,TRBJ1-1,.,TGTGCCAGCAGCTTCAGACAGGCTGAAGCTTTCTTT,CASSFRQAEAFF
.,TRBV18,TRBJ2-5,TRBD2,TGTGCCAGCTCACCACCGACGGGAGGGGAGACCCAGTACTTC,CASSPPTGGETQYF
.,TRBV29-1,TRBJ1-1,.,TGCAGCGTATTGCGGGGAGGCCGGGCGAACACTGAAGCTTTCTTT,CSVLRGGRANTEAFF
.,TRBV3-1,TRBJ2-1,.,TGTGCCAGCAGCCAACTGGCGGGGGCCTCTAGGGGAGGTGAGCAGTTCTTC,CASSQLAGASRGGEQFF
.,TRBV29-1,TRBJ2-1,TRBD2,TGCAGCGTTCGCAGTGGGACTAGCCACAATGAGCAGTTCTTC,CSVRSGTSHNEQFF
.,TRBV10-3,TRBJ1-1,.,TGTGCCATCAGTGAGTCGAACGGGGCAGGGGCTGAAGCTTTCTTT,CAISESNGAGAEAFF
.,TRBV2,TRBJ1-2,TRBD1,TGTGCCAGCAGGGACAGGGGGCGCGAGGGCTACACCTTC,CASRDRGREGYTF
.,TRBV29-1,TRBJ1-1,TRBD1,TGCAGCGTCCCTCGGACAGGGACGAACACTGAAGCTTTCTTT,CSVPRTGTNTEAFF
.,TRBV5-1,TRBJ1-2,.,TGCGCCAGCAGCTTCTCTGACGGGACTGGATATGGCTACACCTTC,CASSFSDGTGYGYTF
.,TRBV4-2,TRBJ1-2,TRBD1,TGTGCCAGCACCCCAGGGGGATATGGCTACACCTTC,CASTPGGYGYTF
.,TRBV18,TRBJ2-5,.,TGTGCCAGCTCACCACCGAGCGAAGAGACCCAGTACTTC,CASSPPSEETQYF
.,TRBV20-1,TRBJ1-5,TRBD1,TGCAGTGCCCCACACCCGGACAGGGGATATCAGCCCCAGCATTTT,CSAPHPDRGYQPQHF
.,TRBV20-1,TRBJ1-6,.,TGCAGTGCTAGAGATCGGGGCCCCAGGGCCCTCCACTTT,CSARDRGPRALHF
.,TRBV15,TRBJ2-7,TRBD2,TGTGCCACCAGACGGACTAGCGGGCCGACCTACGAGCAGTACTTC,CATRRTSGPTYEQYF
.,TRBV7-9,TRBJ2-4,.,TGTGCCAGCAGCTTACAGGGGGGCATTCAGTACTTC,CASSLQGGIQYF
.,TRBV4-3,TRBJ2-2,TRBD1,TGCGCCAGCAGCCGACTGACAGGGGGGTCGAACACCGGGGAGCTGTTTTTT,CASSRLTGGSNTGELFF
.,TRBV28,TRBJ2-1,.,TGTGCCAGCAGTCTCCGACAGTGGTACTACAATGAGCAGTTCTTC,CASSLRQWYYNEQFF
.,TRBV11-2,TRBJ2-5,.,TGTGCCAGCAGCTTAACTCCGTACCAAGAGACCCAGTACTTC,CASSLTPYQETQYF
.,TRBV30,TRBJ1-1,TRBD1,TGTGCCTGGAGTCCGACGGACAGGGCTCGGACTGAAGCTTTCTTT,CAWSPTDRARTEAFF
.,TRBV3-1,TRBJ2-2,.,TGTGCCAGCAGCCCCGGACGAGACACCGGGGAGCTGTTTTTT,CASSPGRDTGELFF
.,TRBV7-6,TRBJ2-1,.,TGTGCCAGCAGTAACCCCAGGGGCTCTCACAATGAGCAGTTCTTC,CASSNPRGSHNEQFF
few,TRBV12-3/TRBV12-4,TRBJ2-1,.,TGTGCCAGCAGTTTAACGGACAATGAGCAGTTCTTC,CASSLTDNEQFF
.,TRBV30,TRBJ1-5,.,TGTGCCTGGAGTTATACAGGGAATCAGCCCCAGCATTTT,CAWSYTGNQPQHF
.,TRBV7-9,TRBJ2-2,TRBD1,TGTGCCAGCAGCCGTGGACAGGGCGGCGGGGAGCTGTTTTTT,CASSRGQGGGELFF
once,TRBV29-1,TRBJ1-4,TRBD1,TGCAGCGTTCCCCGACAGGGAGGGGAAAAACTGTTTTTT,CSVPRQGGEKLFF
.,TRBV3-1,TRBJ2-2,.,TGTGCCAGCAGCCAAGCCCTAGGGCCGAACACCGGGGAGCTGTTTTTT,CASSQALGPNTGELFF
.,TRBV6-2/TRBV6-3,TRBJ1-2,TRBD1,TGTGCCAGCAGTGCGACAGGGCCGAGGGACTATGGCTACACCTTC,CASSATGPRDYGYTF
.,TRBV29-1,TRBJ1-1,.,TGCAGCGTTGAAGCCCTACGGGGACCCTATTCTGAAGCTTTCTTT,CSVEALRGPYSEAFF
.,TRBV5-1,TRBJ1-6,.,TGCGCCAGCAGCTTGGCCGGATATTCACCCCTCCACTTT,CASSLAGYSPLHF
.,TRBV5-1,TRBJ2-5,TRBD1,TGCGCCAGCAGCTTGGGGTCAGGGGGATTCCAAGAGACCCAGTACTTC,CASSLGSGGFQETQYF
.,TRBV7-2,TRBJ2-7,TRBD2,TGTGCCAGCAGCTCCGTAGCGGGGGGGCTCGAGCAGTACTTC,CASSSVAGGLEQYF
.,TRBV29-1,TRBJ2-7,.,TGCAGCGTGGCCCCTGTTTTGGCGGCACGGGGGCAGTACTTC,CSVAPVLAARGQYF